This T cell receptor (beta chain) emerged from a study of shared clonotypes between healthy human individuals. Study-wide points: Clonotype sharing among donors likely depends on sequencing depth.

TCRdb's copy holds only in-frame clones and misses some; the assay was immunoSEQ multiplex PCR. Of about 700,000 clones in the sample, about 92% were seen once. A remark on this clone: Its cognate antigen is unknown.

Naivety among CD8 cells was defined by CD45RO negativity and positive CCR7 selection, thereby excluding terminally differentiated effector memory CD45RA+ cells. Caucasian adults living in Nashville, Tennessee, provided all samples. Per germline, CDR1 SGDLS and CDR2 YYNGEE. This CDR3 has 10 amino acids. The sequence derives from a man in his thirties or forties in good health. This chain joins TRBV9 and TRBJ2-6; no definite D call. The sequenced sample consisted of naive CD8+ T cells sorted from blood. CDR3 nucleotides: TGTGCATCTGGGGCCAACGTCCTGACTTTC. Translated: CASGANVLTF.